One and the same sample provided the 8 T cell receptor beta chains below, sequenced in a study of technical replicates of blood from a few donors. TCRdb keeps only in-frame clones here, not all; method: immunoSEQ multiplex PCR. Of about 73,000 clones listed, approximately 93% are singletons. The sequencing input was T cells isolated from PBMCs. Receptor source: a human donor in good health.

J is TRBJ2-7 and V is TRBV6-1; 10 bases are a match to TRBD1. Losses at the gene ends were 4 bases for V and 3 bases for J; bases not matched to a gene: 3. The CDR3 has 14 amino acids. Germline V gives CDR1 MNHNS, CDR2 SASEGT. The CDR3 is CASSVGTGDYEQYF. As DNA, the CDR3 is TGTGCCAGCAGTGTTGGGACAGGGGACTACGAGCAGTACTTC.

CDR3 sequence: CASREQGGKTEAFF. The CDR3 DNA is TGTGCCAGCAGGGAACAGGGAGGGAAAACTGAAGCTTTCTTT. This chain joins TRBV11-2 and TRBJ1-1; TRBD1 is a possible D gene (6 bases). The germline CDR1 and CDR2 sequences are SGHAT and FQNNGV. The ends were cut back, 6 bases at V and 5 bases at J, with 16 bases in the middle. This CDR3 is 14 amino acids long.

This chain joins TRBV7-9 and TRBJ1-1; maybe TRBD1 (6 bases). The V end was cut by 6 bases, the J end by 2 bases, with 25 bases between. The V gene's germline CDR1 is SEHNR and CDR2 FQNEAQ (reference sequence). This CDR3 comprises 18 residues. CDR3 residues: CASRTGTEKGGGNTEAFF. CDR3 coding DNA: TGTGCCAGCAGAACCGGGACTGAAAAGGGGGGGGGTAACACTGAAGCTTTCTTT.

The genes are TRBV6-1 and TRBJ2-1; 9 bases map to TRBD1. Unmatched junction bases numbered 5, after V lost 1 base and J lost 4 bases. Per germline, CDR1 MNHNS and CDR2 SASEGT. This CDR3 region has 16 residues. The CDR3 sequence is CASSEGGTGWYNEQFF. As DNA, the CDR3 is TGTGCCAGCAGTGAAGGGGGGACAGGGTGGTACAATGAGCAGTTCTTC.

The CDR3 DNA is TGCGCCAGCAGTGCTGGGGGGAATACGCAGTATTTT. It specifies CASSAGGNTQYF. This chain joins TRBV10-1 and TRBJ2-3; possibly TRBD2 for D (6 bases). The CDR3 spans 12 residues. The germline V gene has CDR1 WNHNN and CDR2 SYGVQD (reference sequence). The V and J ends lost 4 bases and 7 bases respectively, with 9 bases between them.

The chain employs TRBV6-5 and TRBJ2-1; the D gene is possibly TRBD1 (6 bases). This CDR3 has 14 amino acids. The V end lost 4 bases, the J end lost 5 bases, and 12 bases lay between the germline ends. Germline CDR1 reads MNHEY; CDR2 reads SVGAGI. The CDR3 region is CASSLGQRNNEQFF. The CDR3 DNA reads TGTGCCAGCAGTTTAGGACAGCGAAACAATGAGCAGTTCTTC.

The chain links TRBV25-1 to TRBJ2-7; the D gene is possibly TRBD1 (6 bases). V gave up 2 bases and J gave up 6 bases, with 11 bases separating them. This CDR3 has 13 residues. Germline V CDR1 and CDR2: MGHDK, SYGVNS. CDR3 nucleotide sequence: TGTGCCAGCAGTGAAATTAGGGGGTTCGAGCAGTACTTC. Amino acid sequence: CASSEIRGFEQYF.

This chain links TRBV7-9 with TRBJ1-2; no clear D gene. V shed 1 base and J shed 4 bases, with 10 bases lying between them. The CDR3 is 14 residues long. The germline V gene encodes CDR1 SEHNR and CDR2 FQNEAQ (reference sequence). The CDR3 bases are TGTGCCAGCAGCTTAGACGAAAACTCCTATGGCTACACCTTC. This codes for CASSLDENSYGYTF.